This T cell receptor (beta chain) was obtained from a study of blood T cell repertoires in COVID-19. Looking at the study overall: From the United States, Italy and Spain came samples of acute and convalescent COVID-19.

This CDR3 has 14 amino acids. The V end lost 7 bases, the J end lost 5 bases, and 17 bases lay between the germline ends. Germline V gene data show CDR1 as LNHDA and CDR2 as SQIVND (reference sequence). The method was immunoSEQ multiplex PCR; TCRdb's version includes in-frame clones alone and lacks a portion of them. In the table there are about 160,000 clones, 85% of which are singletons. The TCR originated in a middle-aged man with acute or convalescent COVID-19. J is TRBJ1-1 and V is TRBV19, with a tentative D call TRBD1 (6 bases). Material for sequencing was peripheral blood. Here the CDR3 DNA reads TGTGCCAGTACCCAACTTGACAGGTTGACTGAAGCTTTCTTT. Translating gives CASTQLDRLTEAFF. Supplemented by reference TRBV19 and TRBJ1-1, the full variable domain reads DGGITQSPKYLFRKEGQNVTLSCEQNLNHDAMYWYRQDPGQGLRLIYYSQIVNDFQKGDIAEGYSVSREKKESFPLTVTSAQKNPTAFYLCASTQLDRLTEAFFGQGTRLTVV.